Following are 27 T cell receptor beta chains from one sample sequenced in a study of blood T cell repertoires in COVID-19. Data came from immunoSEQ multiplex PCR; TCRdb stores just in-frame clones and leaves some out. The sample lists some 250,000 clones; approximately 89% were seen once. The specimen was PBMCs or T cells enriched from blood (not recorded which). These receptors all come from a woman in her 30s with acute COVID-19.

The V and J genes are TRBV3-1 (or the pseudogene TRBV3-2) and TRBJ1-2; TRBD1 is a possible D gene (5 bases). The CDR3 consists of 15 residues. The V end was cut by 0 bases, the J end by 7 bases, with 15 bases between. Germline V gene sequence: CDR1 LGHDT, CDR2 YNNKEL (reference sequence). CDR3 region: CASSQDLGGWSGYTF. The CDR3 DNA reads as TGTGCCAGCAGCCAAGATCTGGGGGGATGGAGTGGCTACACCTTC.

This chain joins TRBV5-6 and TRBJ2-2, with TRBD1 matching 9 bases. Germline-derived CDR1 and CDR2 are SGHDT and YYEEEE. The CDR3 has 17 amino acids. V was pared by 4 bases and J by 6 bases, with 13 bases of the junction left unmatched. For the CDR3, the DNA is TGTGCCAGCAGCACTGGGGACAGGGTGAATTTTCCCGGGGAGCTGTTTTTT. It is translated as CASSTGDRVNFPGELFF.

V and J are TRBV5-1 and TRBJ2-7, with 7 bases aligning to TRBD2. Trimming at V came to 0 bases and at J to 3 bases, leaving 9 bases not matched to a gene. Germline assignment: CDR1 SGHRS and CDR2 YFSETQ. The CDR3 consists of 16 residues. The CDR3 reads CASSLAGRGNYYEQYF. CDR3 nucleotide sequence: TGCGCCAGCAGCTTGGCCGGGCGGGGGAACTACTACGAGCAGTACTTC.

The rearrangement uses TRBV9 and TRBJ1-2; the D gene is possibly TRBD1 (5 bases). Germline loops: CDR1 SGDLS, CDR2 YYNGEE. The CDR3 contains 13 residues. Trimming pared 0 bases from V and 8 bases from J, leaving 11 bases between. CDR3 sequence reads: CASSVGAGQGYTF. The CDR3 nucleotides are TGTGCCAGCAGCGTAGGAGCAGGGCAAGGCTACACCTTC.

This chain joins TRBV19 and TRBJ2-7; perhaps TRBD1 as D (5 bases). The V end was cut by 10 bases, the J end by 2 bases, with 21 bases between. Germline-derived CDR1 and CDR2 are LNHDA and SQIVND (reference sequence). CDR3 length: 15 residues. Written as DNA, the CDR3 is TGTGCCACCTCCCTTAGAGACAGTAAAACCTACGAGCAGTACTTC. As protein: CATSLRDSKTYEQYF.

This chain joins TRBV6-5 and TRBJ1-6, with a possible D match to TRBD1 (6 bases). Trimming shortened V by 2 bases and J by 6 bases, and 11 bases separated the two germline ends. CDR1 is MNHEY, CDR2 SVGAGI, per germline. The CDR3 extends over 15 amino acids. In DNA form, the CDR3 reads TGTGCCAGCAGTTACCTGGACAGACGTAATTCACCCCTCCACTTT. Protein sequence: CASSYLDRRNSPLHF.

This clone was seen only once. The genes are TRBV6-5 and TRBJ1-1, with D perhaps TRBD1 (6 bases). Looked up from germline, CDR1 is MNHEY and CDR2 is SVGAGI. This CDR3 is 13 amino acids long. Trimming removed 5 bases from V and 4 bases from J, with 11 bases in between. The CDR3 region has the DNA TGTGCCAGCAGTCCCAGGGGTTCCACTGAAGCTTTCTTT. Its translation is CASSPRGSTEAFF.

The chain carries TRBV5-1 and TRBJ1-1, with TRBD1 identical over 9 bases. V was pared by 1 base and J by 1 base, with 5 bases of the junction left unmatched. The germline CDR1 and CDR2 sequences are SGHRS and YFSETQ. This CDR3 has 16 amino acids. This CDR3 reads CASSLTSQGANTEAFF. The CDR3 nucleotides read TGCGCCAGCAGCTTGACCTCACAGGGGGCGAACACTGAAGCTTTCTTT.

V gene TRBV3-1 (or the pseudogene TRBV3-2) combines with J gene TRBJ1-2; 11 nucleotides agree with TRBD1. The CDR3 totals 17 residues. CDR1 LGHDT and CDR2 YNNKEL come from the germline V gene (reference sequence). V trimming: 5 bases; J trimming: 3 bases; junction bases outside the gene matches: 11. The CDR3 loop reads CASSDVPGQGGDYGYTF. CDR3 bases: TGTGCCAGCAGCGATGTACCGGGACAGGGGGGTGACTATGGCTACACCTTC.

This sequence joins TRBV27 and TRBJ1-1, with a possible D match to TRBD1 (6 bases). Trimming took 2 bases from V and 2 from J, leaving 15 bases between them. The CDR3 spans 16 residues. Germline V lookup: CDR1 MNHEY, CDR2 SMNVEV (reference sequence). CDR3 in DNA: TGTGCCAGCAGTTTAGATTTCGGGGGGGCAAACACTGAAGCTTTCTTT. Its protein is CASSLDFGGANTEAFF.

V is TRBV3-1 (or the pseudogene TRBV3-2) and J is TRBJ1-4; 11 bases map to TRBD1. CDR1 and CDR2 (germline): LGHDT, YNNKEL (reference sequence). Losses at the gene ends were 0 bases for V and 7 bases for J; bases not matched to a gene: 1. CDR3 length: 15 residues. This chain's CDR3 is CASSQEDRGREKLFF. In nucleotides, the CDR3 is TGTGCCAGCAGCCAAGAGGACAGGGGGCGTGAAAAACTGTTTTTT.

This clone was observed a handful of times. The chain uses TRBV25-1 and TRBJ1-2; 8 bases line up with TRBD1. Germline CDR1 MGHDK, CDR2 SYGVNS. Trimming cost V 6 bases and J 7 bases; bases outside gene matches: 7. The CDR3 contains 13 residues. The CDR3 coding sequence is TGTGCCAGCAGCATGACAGGGGTCTCTGGCTACACCTTC. It is translated as CASSMTGVSGYTF.

The J gene is TRBJ2-5, the V gene TRBV2, with D possibly TRBD2 on 5 matching bases. This CDR3 comprises 15 residues. V was shortened by 2 bases and J by 5 bases, with 15 bases between the two germline ends. The germline CDR1 and CDR2 sequences are SNHLY and FYNNEI. The CDR3 nucleotides are TGTGCCAGCAGTGAAAATATCAGAGGGCGGGAGACCCAGTACTTC. As protein: CASSENIRGRETQYF.

The chain employs TRBV3-1 (or the pseudogene TRBV3-2) and TRBJ2-1; 9 bases are a match to TRBD2. The CDR3 sequence is 16 residues long. J lost 9 bases, V lost 3 bases, and 12 bases had no gene match. From germline, CDR1 is LGHDT and CDR2 YNNKEL (reference sequence). CDR3 in DNA: TGTGCCAGCAGCCACGACGGCGGGGGGGCCTTCGTTGAGCAGTTCTTC. Amino acid sequence: CASSHDGGGAFVEQFF.

The chain is built from TRBV6-5 and TRBJ2-7; D might be TRBD1 (6 bases). CDR1 and CDR2 from the germline V gene are MNHEY and SVGAGI. With 6 bases removed from V and 3 bases from J, the gap between germline ends came to 12 bases. There are 13 residues in the CDR3. The CDR3 spells CASRRTANYEQYF. The CDR3 DNA reads TGTGCCAGCAGACGGACAGCGAACTACGAGCAGTACTTC.

V usage is TRBV28 and J usage is TRBJ1-5; D not resolved. V was cut by 10 bases and J by 5 bases, with 21 bases left in between. Germline V gene lookup returns CDR1 MDHEN and CDR2 SYDVKM. The CDR3 consists of 15 residues. CDR3: CATYTPYSGHQPQHF. CDR3 coding DNA: TGTGCCACCTACACCCCATACAGCGGCCATCAGCCCCAGCATTTT.

As regards this clone: Other DNA sequences from this sample encode an identical CDR3 as well. CDR3 region: CASSLGTDNEKLFF. As DNA, the CDR3 is TGCGCCAGCAGCTTGGGGACTGACAATGAAAAACTGTTTTTT. The rearrangement links TRBV5-1 to TRBJ1-4; the D is unclear. This CDR3 is 14 amino acids long. V lost 0 bases to trimming and J lost 5 bases, with 8 bases between them. Looked up from germline, CDR1 is SGHRS and CDR2 is YFSETQ. The variable domain in full, with the rest retrieved from reference TRBV5-1 and TRBJ1-4, is KAGVTQTPRYLIKTRGQQVTLSCSPISGHRSVSWYQQTPGQGLQFLFEYFSETQRNKGNFPGRFSGRQFSNSRSEMNVSTLELGDSALYLCASSLGTDNEKLFFGSGTQLSVL.

The chain employs TRBV13 and TRBJ2-3; 8 nucleotides agree with TRBD2. Trimming cost V 4 bases and J 8 bases; bases outside gene matches: 17. This CDR3 is built from 17 residues. Looked up from germline, CDR1 is PRHDT and CDR2 is FYEKMQ (reference sequence). This CDR3 is CASSSWRGAPREGTQYF. CDR3 bases: TGTGCCAGCAGCTCTTGGCGGGGGGCCCCCCGTGAGGGTACGCAGTATTTT.

V gene TRBV5-1 combines with J gene TRBJ1-5, with D unclear. V lost 0 bases to trimming and J lost 3 bases, with 13 bases between them. Per germline, CDR1 SGHRS and CDR2 YFSETQ. The length of the CDR3 is 16 residues. The CDR3 DNA follows: TGCGCCAGCAGCTTGGTATCGGGGTCCAACAATCAGCCCCAGCATTTT. It encodes CASSLVSGSNNQPQHF.

The J gene is TRBJ2-3, the V gene TRBV5-1; 9 nucleotides agree with TRBD2. The V gene end was trimmed by 2 bases and the J gene end by 1 base; junction bases not matched to a gene: 8. Germline loops: CDR1 SGHRS, CDR2 YFSETQ. The CDR3 length is 17 residues. CDR3 protein: CASSFTWTSVGTDTQYF. The CDR3 DNA reads TGCGCCAGCAGCTTCACATGGACTAGCGTCGGCACAGATACGCAGTATTTT.

V usage is TRBV18 and J usage is TRBJ1-1, with D hard to call. V lost 3 bases to trimming and J lost 0 bases, with 14 bases between them. Germline V gives CDR1 KGHSH, CDR2 LQKENI. This CDR3 has 16 amino acids. This CDR3 is CASSPPGYGMNTEAFF. The CDR3 DNA reads TGTGCCAGCTCACCGCCGGGGTACGGGATGAACACTGAAGCTTTCTTT.

The chain recombines TRBV5-1 with TRBJ2-7; weak D call: TRBD1 (6 bases). V shed 5 bases and J shed 0 bases, with 15 bases lying between them. This CDR3 is built from 15 residues. Germline CDR1 and CDR2: SGHRS and YFSETQ. The CDR3 coding sequence is TGCGCCAGCAGAAGTACAGGGCTCCCCTCCTACGAGCAGTACTTC. This encodes CASRSTGLPSYEQYF.

J is TRBJ1-1 and V is TRBV19; 10 bases match TRBD1. Losses at the gene ends were 5 bases for V and 5 bases for J; bases not matched to a gene: 14. CDR3 length: 17 residues. Germline lookup yields CDR1 LNHDA and CDR2 SQIVND (reference sequence). CDR3 loop: CASSPTGGRSSRTEAFF. The CDR3 DNA reads TGTGCCAGTAGTCCGACAGGGGGCCGATCTTCGAGGACTGAAGCTTTCTTT.

The genes are TRBV30 and TRBJ1-5; D is possibly TRBD1 (5 bases). Per the germline V gene, CDR1 is GTSNPN and CDR2 is SVGIG (reference sequence). V lost 3 bases and J lost 0, with 12 bases in between. This CDR3 has 15 amino acids. The CDR3: CAWSLDRLSNQPQHF. The CDR3, as DNA: TGTGCCTGGAGCCTTGACAGACTTAGCAATCAGCCCCAGCATTTT.

CDR3 coding DNA: TGTGCCAGCAGTTACGTCGCGGGGACCGGGGAGCTGTTTTTT. Translated, it gives CASSYVAGTGELFF. The chain is built from TRBV6-5 and TRBJ2-2; weak D call: TRBD2 (6 bases). The CDR3 is made up of 14 amino acids. V gave up 2 bases and J gave up 5 bases, with 9 bases separating them. Germline CDR1 is MNHEY and CDR2 is SVGAGI.

The gene calls are TRBV9 and TRBJ1-2, with D maybe TRBD1 (5 bases). Germline CDR1 SGDLS, CDR2 YYNGEE. Trimming removed 2 bases at V and 8 bases at J, with 13 bases between. This CDR3 has 13 residues. The CDR3 reads CASSVSQGSGYTF. The CDR3 DNA sequence: TGTGCCAGCAGCGTCTCTCAGGGATCCGGCTACACCTTC.

The chain recombines TRBV5-1 with TRBJ1-6; 7 bases map to TRBD1. With 1 base clipped from V and 6 bases from J, the junction kept 10 bases outside the gene matches. From germline, CDR1 is SGHRS and CDR2 YFSETQ. The CDR3 is 17 amino acids. The CDR3 sequence: CASSLTFIGTVNSPLHF. The DNA for the CDR3 is TGCGCCAGCAGCTTGACCTTTATCGGGACAGTTAATTCACCCCTCCACTTT.